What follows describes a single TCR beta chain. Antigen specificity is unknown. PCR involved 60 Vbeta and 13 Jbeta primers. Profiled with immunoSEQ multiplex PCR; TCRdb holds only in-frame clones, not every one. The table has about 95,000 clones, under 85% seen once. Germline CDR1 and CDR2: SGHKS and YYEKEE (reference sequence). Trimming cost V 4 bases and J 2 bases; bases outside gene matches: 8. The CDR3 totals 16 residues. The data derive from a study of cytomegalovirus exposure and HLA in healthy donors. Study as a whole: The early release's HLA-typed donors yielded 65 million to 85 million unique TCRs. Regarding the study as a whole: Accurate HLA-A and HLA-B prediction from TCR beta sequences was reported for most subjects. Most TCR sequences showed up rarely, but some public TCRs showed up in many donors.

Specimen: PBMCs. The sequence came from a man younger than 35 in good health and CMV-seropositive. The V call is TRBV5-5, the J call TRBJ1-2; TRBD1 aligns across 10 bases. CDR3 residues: CASSDRDRGLNYGYTF. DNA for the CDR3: TGTGCCAGCAGCGACCGGGACAGGGGACTGAACTATGGCTACACCTTC.